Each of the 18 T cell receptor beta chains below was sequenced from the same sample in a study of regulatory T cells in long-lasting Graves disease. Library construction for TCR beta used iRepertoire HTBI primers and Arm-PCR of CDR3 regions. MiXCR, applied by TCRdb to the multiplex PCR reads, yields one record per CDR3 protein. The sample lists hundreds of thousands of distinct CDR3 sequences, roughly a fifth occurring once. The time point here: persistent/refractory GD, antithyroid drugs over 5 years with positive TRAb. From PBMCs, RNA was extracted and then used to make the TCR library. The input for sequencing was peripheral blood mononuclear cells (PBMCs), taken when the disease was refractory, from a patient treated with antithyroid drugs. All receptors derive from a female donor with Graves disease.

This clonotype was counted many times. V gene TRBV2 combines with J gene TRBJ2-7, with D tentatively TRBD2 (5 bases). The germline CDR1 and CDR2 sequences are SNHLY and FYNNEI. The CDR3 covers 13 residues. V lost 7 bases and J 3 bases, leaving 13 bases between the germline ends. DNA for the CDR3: TGTGCCAGCACGGACTCCCTACGCTACGAGCAGTACTTC. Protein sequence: CASTDSLRYEQYF.

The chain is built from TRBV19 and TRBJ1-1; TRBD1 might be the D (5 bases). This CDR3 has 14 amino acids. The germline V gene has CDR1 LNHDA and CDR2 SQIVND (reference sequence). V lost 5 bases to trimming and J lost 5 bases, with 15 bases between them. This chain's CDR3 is CASSQGPTRTEAFF. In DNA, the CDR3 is TGTGCCAGTAGTCAGGGACCCACGCGAACTGAAGCTTTCTTT.

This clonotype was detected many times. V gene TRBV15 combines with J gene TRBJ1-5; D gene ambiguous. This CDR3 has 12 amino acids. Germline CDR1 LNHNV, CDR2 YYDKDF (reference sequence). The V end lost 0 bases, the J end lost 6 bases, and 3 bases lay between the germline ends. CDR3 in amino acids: CATSRDIQPQHF. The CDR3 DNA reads TGTGCCACCAGCAGAGATATTCAGCCCCAGCATTTT.

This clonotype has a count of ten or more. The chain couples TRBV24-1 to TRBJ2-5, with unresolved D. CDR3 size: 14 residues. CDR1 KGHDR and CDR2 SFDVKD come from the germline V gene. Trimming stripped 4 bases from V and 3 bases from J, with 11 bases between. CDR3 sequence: CATSEDGLEETQYF. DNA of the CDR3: TGTGCCACCAGTGAGGACGGGCTTGAAGAGACCCAGTACTTC.

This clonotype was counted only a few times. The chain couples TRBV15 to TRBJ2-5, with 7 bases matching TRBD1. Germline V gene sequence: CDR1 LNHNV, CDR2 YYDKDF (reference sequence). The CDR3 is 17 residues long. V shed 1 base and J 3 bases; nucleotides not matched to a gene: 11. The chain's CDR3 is CATSRAAQRQGEETQYF. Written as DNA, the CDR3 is TGTGCCACCAGCAGAGCGGCCCAAAGACAGGGAGAAGAGACCCAGTACTTC.

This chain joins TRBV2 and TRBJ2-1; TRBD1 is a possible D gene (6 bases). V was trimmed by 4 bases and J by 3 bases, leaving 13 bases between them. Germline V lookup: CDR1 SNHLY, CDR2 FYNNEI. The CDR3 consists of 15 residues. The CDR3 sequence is CASSVGRGHYNEQFF. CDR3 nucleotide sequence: TGTGCCAGCAGTGTGGGCAGGGGCCACTACAATGAGCAGTTCTTC.

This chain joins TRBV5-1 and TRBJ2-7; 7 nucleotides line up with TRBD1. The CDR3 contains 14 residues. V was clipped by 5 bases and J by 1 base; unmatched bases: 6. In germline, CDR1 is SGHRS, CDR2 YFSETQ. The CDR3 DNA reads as TGCGCCAGCAGACAGGGGTACGGTTCCTACGAGCAGTACTTC. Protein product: CASRQGYGSYEQYF.

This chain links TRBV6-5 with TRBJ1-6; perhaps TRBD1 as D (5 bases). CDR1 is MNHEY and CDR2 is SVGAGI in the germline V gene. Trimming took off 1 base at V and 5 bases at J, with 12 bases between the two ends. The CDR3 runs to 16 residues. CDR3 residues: CASSYFGTEHNSPLHF. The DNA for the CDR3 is TGTGCCAGCAGTTACTTCGGGACGGAGCATAATTCACCCCTCCACTTT.

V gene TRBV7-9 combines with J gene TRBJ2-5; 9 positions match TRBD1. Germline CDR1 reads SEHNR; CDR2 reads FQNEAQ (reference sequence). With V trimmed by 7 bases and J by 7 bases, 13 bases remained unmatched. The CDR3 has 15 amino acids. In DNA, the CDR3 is TGTGCCAGCACCCCCCAAAGGACAGGGGAGGCGACCCAGTACTTC. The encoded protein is CASTPQRTGEATQYF.

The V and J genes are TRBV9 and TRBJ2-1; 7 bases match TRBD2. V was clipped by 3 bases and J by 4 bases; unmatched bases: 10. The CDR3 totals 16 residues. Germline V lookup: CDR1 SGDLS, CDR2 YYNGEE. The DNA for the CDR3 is TGTGCCAGCAGCGGGGGGGGGGAGGCACGATACAATGAGCAGTTCTTC. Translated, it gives CASSGGGEARYNEQFF. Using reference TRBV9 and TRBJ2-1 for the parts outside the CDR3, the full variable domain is DSGVTQTPKHLITATGQRVTLRCSPRSGDLSVYWYQQSLDQGLQFLIQYYNGEERAKGNILERFSAQQFPDLHSELNLSSLELGDSALYFCASSGGGEARYNEQFFGPGTRLTVL.

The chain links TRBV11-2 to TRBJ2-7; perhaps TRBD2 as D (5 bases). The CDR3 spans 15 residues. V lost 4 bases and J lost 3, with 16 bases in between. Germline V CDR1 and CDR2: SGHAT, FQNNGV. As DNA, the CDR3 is TGTGCCAGCAGCTCCCTTATAGAACTAGGCTACGAGCAGTACTTC. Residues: CASSSLIELGYEQYF. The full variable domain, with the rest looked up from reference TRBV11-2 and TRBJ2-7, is EAGVAQSPRYKIIEKRQSVAFWCNPISGHATLYWYQQILGQGPKLLIQFQNNGVVDDSQLPKDRFSAERLKGVDSTLKIQPAKLEDSAVYLCASSSLIELGYEQYFGPGTRLTVT.

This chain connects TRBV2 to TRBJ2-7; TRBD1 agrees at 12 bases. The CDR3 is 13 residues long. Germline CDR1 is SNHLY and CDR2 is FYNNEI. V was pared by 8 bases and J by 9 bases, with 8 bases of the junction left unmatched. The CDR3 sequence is CASSGTGGGRQYF. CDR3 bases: TGTGCCAGCTCGGGGACAGGGGGCGGAAGGCAGTACTTC.

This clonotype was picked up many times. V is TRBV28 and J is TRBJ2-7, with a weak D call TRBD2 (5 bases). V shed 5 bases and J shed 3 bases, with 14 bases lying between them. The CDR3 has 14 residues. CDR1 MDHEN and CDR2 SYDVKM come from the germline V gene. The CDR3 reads CASSHTSSRYEQYF. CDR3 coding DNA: TGTGCCAGCAGTCACACTAGTTCCCGCTACGAGCAGTACTTC.

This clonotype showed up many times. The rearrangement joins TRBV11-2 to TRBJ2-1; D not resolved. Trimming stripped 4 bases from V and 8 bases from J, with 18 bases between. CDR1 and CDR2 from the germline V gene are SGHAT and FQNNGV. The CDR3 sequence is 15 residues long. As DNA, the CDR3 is TGTGCCAGCAGCTCCGTTTCGGGTTCGGTGGATGAGCAGTTCTTC. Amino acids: CASSSVSGSVDEQFF.

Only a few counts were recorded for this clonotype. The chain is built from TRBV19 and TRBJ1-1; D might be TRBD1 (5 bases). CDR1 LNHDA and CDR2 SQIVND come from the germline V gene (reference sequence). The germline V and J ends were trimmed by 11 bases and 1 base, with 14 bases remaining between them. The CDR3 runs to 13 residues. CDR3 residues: CAARGAGNTEAFF. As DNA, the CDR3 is TGTGCCGCTAGGGGAGCGGGGAACACTGAAGCTTTCTTT.

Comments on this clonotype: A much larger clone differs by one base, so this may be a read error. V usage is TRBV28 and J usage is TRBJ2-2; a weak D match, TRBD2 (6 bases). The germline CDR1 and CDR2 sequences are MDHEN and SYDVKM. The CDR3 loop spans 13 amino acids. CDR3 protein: CASSFENTGGLFF. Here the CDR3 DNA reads TGTGCCAGCAGTTTTGAGAACACCGGGGGGCTGTTTTTT.

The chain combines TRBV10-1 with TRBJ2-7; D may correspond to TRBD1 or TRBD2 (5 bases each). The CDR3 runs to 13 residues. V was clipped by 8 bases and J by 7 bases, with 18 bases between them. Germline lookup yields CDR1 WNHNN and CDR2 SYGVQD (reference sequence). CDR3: CASGESGTGEQYF. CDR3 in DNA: TGCGCCAGCGGGGAGTCGGGGACGGGGGAGCAGTACTTC.

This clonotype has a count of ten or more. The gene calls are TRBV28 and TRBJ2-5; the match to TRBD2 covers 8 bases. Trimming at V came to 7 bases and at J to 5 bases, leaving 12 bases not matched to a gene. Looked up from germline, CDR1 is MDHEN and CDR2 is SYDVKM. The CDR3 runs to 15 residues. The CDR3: CASKPIAGLEETQYF. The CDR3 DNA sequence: TGTGCCAGCAAACCTATAGCGGGATTGGAGGAGACCCAGTACTTC.